Following are 17 T cell receptor beta chains from one sample sequenced in a study of OX40 agonist ivuxolimab in advanced cancers. The table came from immunoSEQ multiplex PCR; TCRdb's copy has only in-frame clones and leaves some out. The repertoire holds approximately 110,000 clones, 92% seen once, with under 0.85% in the top ten. The sequencing here drew on CD4+ or CD8+ T cells sorted from blood, taken in a trial of the OX40 agonist ivuxolimab. The receptors were gathered from an adult with an advanced solid tumor such as melanoma, head and neck, liver or kidney cancer.

The rearrangement links TRBV13 to TRBJ2-5; 7 bases agree with TRBD1. The end of the DNA aligns better with TRBJ2-7, so the J call may be wrong. Germline CDR1 and CDR2: PRHDT and FYEKMQ (reference sequence). This CDR3 contains 16 residues. The CDR3 sequence: CASSLGRPGQLYEQYF. The DNA for the CDR3 is TGTGCCAGCAGCTTAGGCCGGCCGGGACAGCTCTACGAGCAGTACTTC.

The genes are TRBV7-9 and TRBJ2-5, with TRBD2 matching over 13 bases. The DNA matches TRBJ2-7 better at its end, which makes the J call doubtful. The CDR3 runs 19 residues. Germline CDR1 and CDR2: SEHNR and FQNEAQ (reference sequence). CDR3 loop: CASSGLGTSGISGSYEQYF. Written as DNA, the CDR3 is TGTGCCAGCAGCGGACTAGGGACTAGCGGGATATCCGGCTCCTACGAGCAGTACTTC.

This clone showed up just a few times. The rearrangement joins TRBV6-5 to TRBJ2-7; 7 bases align to TRBD1. Per germline, CDR1 MNHEY and CDR2 SVGAGI. V was pared by 6 bases and J by 5 bases, with 4 bases of the junction left unmatched. The CDR3 runs to 12 residues. CDR3 amino acids: CASSYRGDEQYF. The CDR3 DNA sequence: TGTGCCAGCAGCTACAGGGGCGACGAGCAGTACTTC.

Written as DNA, the CDR3 is TGTGCCAGCAGCTCCACCGGGACAGCCTACGAGCAGTACTTC. Protein: CASSSTGTAYEQYF. The gene calls are TRBV11-2 and TRBJ2-7; 7 positions match TRBD1. Germline CDR1 reads SGHAT; CDR2 reads FQNNGV. Trimming cost V 4 bases and J 2 bases; bases outside gene matches: 5. The CDR3 is made up of 14 amino acids.

This chain connects TRBV9 to TRBJ1-1; D is possibly TRBD1 (5 bases). The germline V gene has CDR1 SGDLS and CDR2 YYNGEE. CDR3 length equals 15 residues. Trimming took 1 base from V and 3 from J, leaving 13 bases between them. The CDR3: CASSVMTVLDTEAFF. CDR3 DNA: TGTGCCAGCAGCGTAATGACAGTCCTGGACACTGAAGCTTTCTTT.

The rearrangement uses TRBV5-1 and TRBJ2-1, with a weak D call TRBD1 (5 bases). V lost 5 bases and J lost 0, with 15 bases in between. This CDR3 has 16 residues. Germline V lookup: CDR1 SGHRS, CDR2 YFSETQ. DNA for the CDR3: TGCGCCAGCAGGCCAGGGTCCGCTTTCTCCTACAATGAGCAGTTCTTC. This sequence encodes CASRPGSAFSYNEQFF. Combining the CDR3 with reference TRBV5-1 and TRBJ2-1 gives the whole variable domain KAGVTQTPRYLIKTRGQQVTLSCSPISGHRSVSWYQQTPGQGLQFLFEYFSETQRNKGNFPGRFSGRQFSNSRSEMNVSTLELGDSALYLCASRPGSAFSYNEQFFGPGTRLTVL.

The V gene is TRBV27, the J gene TRBJ2-5; 11 nucleotides align to TRBD2. The tail of the sequence fits TRBJ2-7 better, so the J call may be wrong. Germline values: CDR1 MNHEY, CDR2 SMNVEV (reference sequence). CDR3 length: 15 amino acids. This CDR3 is CASSNPGLAVYEQYF. The CDR3 DNA reads TGTGCCAGCAGTAACCCGGGACTAGCGGTGTACGAGCAGTACTTC.

CDR3 sequence reads: CATLRTGEETQYF. The CDR3, as DNA: TGTGCCACCCTCAGGACGGGAGAAGAGACCCAGTACTTC. The J gene is TRBJ2-5, the V gene TRBV15; TRBD2 might be the D (6 bases). The CDR3 is 13 residues long. Germline values: CDR1 LNHNV, CDR2 YYDKDF (reference sequence). Trimming cost V 8 bases and J 3 bases, with 13 bases left between them. Together with reference TRBV15 and TRBJ2-5, the CDR3 gives the full variable domain: DAMVIQNPRYQVTQFGKPVTLSCSQTLNHNVMYWYQQKSSQAPKLLFHYYDKDFNNEADTPDNFQSRRPNTSFCFLDIRSPGLGDTAMYLCATLRTGEETQYFGPGTRLLVL.

The rearrangement joins TRBV10-3 to TRBJ1-2, with D possibly TRBD1 on 5 matching bases. V was trimmed by 4 bases and J by 5 bases, leaving 14 bases between them. Germline CDR1 reads ENHRY; CDR2 reads SYGVKD. The CDR3 totals 14 residues. CDR3 bases: TGTGCCATCAGTGCGGGGACGCAGCCGTATGGCTACACCTTC. Translating it yields CAISAGTQPYGYTF.

On this clone: Other DNA sequences in this sample translate to the same CDR3. The V gene is TRBV29-1, the J gene TRBJ2-5; D not certain. V lost 3 bases, J lost 1 base, and 6 bases lay in between. The CDR3 has 12 residues. In germline, CDR1 is SQVTM, CDR2 ANQGSEA. Written as DNA, the CDR3 is TGCAGCGTTGACCGAGCCCAAGAGACCCAGTACTTC. It encodes CSVDRAQETQYF.

The CDR3 DNA reads as TGTGCCAGCAGCGCCGCATCGGGCGTGGGGTACGAGCAGTACTTC. It codes for CASSAASGVGYEQYF. The chain recombines TRBV9 with TRBJ2-7; D unclear. V was cut by 3 bases and J by 4 bases, with 17 bases left in between. The V gene's germline CDR1 is SGDLS and CDR2 YYNGEE. The CDR3 covers 15 residues. Using reference TRBV9 and TRBJ2-7 for the parts outside the CDR3, the full variable domain is DSGVTQTPKHLITATGQRVTLRCSPRSGDLSVYWYQQSLDQGLQFLIQYYNGEERAKGNILERFSAQQFPDLHSELNLSSLELGDSALYFCASSAASGVGYEQYFGPGTRLTVT.

The chain couples TRBV7-9 to TRBJ1-1, with D possibly matching TRBD1 (5 bases). Trimming cost V 5 bases and J 6 bases, with 16 bases left between them. The CDR3 sequence is 14 residues long. Germline loops: CDR1 SEHNR, CDR2 FQNEAQ (reference sequence). CDR3 sequence reads: CASSRGGVGAEAFF. The DNA of the CDR3 is TGTGCCAGCAGCCGAGGAGGGGTGGGGGCTGAAGCTTTCTTT. The full variable domain, with the rest looked up from reference TRBV7-9 and TRBJ1-1, is DTGVSQNPRHKITKRGQNVTFRCDPISEHNRLYWYRQTLGQGPEFLTYFQNEAQLEKSRLLSDRFSAERPKGSFSTLEIQRTEQGDSAMYLCASSRGGVGAEAFFGQGTRLTVV.

J is TRBJ2-1 and V is TRBV4-2; D possibly uses TRBD1 or TRBD2 (6 bases each). V lost 1 base and J 7 bases, leaving 20 bases between the germline ends. Per the germline V gene, CDR1 is LGHNA and CDR2 is YNFKEQ. The CDR3 runs to 17 residues. CDR3 bases: TGTGCCAGCAGCCAAGGCCAGGGGAGTAGCGGAGGGAATGAGCAGTTCTTC. It specifies CASSQGQGSSGGNEQFF.

The chain carries TRBV15 and TRBJ2-1, with a weak D call TRBD1 (6 bases). The V end lost 1 base, the J end lost 9 bases, and 10 bases lay between the germline ends. The CDR3 is made up of 13 amino acids. Germline V gene lookup returns CDR1 LNHNV and CDR2 YYDKDF (reference sequence). The CDR3 is CATSRANRVEQFF. DNA for the CDR3: TGTGCCACCAGCAGAGCAAACAGGGTTGAGCAGTTCTTC.

The chain recombines TRBV19 with TRBJ2-5; TRBD2 might be the D (5 bases). CDR3 size: 14 residues. Germline CDR1 and CDR2: LNHDA and SQIVND (reference sequence). Trimming took 1 base from V and 3 from J, leaving 9 bases between them. CDR3 in DNA: TGTGCCAGTAGTATAGTGGCGGGCGAAGAGACCCAGTACTTC. Amino acids: CASSIVAGEETQYF.

CDR3 coding DNA: TGTGCCAGTAGTTCGGTGGCAGGGGAGGGAGGTGAAGCTTTCTTT. Its translation is CASSSVAGEGGEAFF. This chain connects TRBV19 to TRBJ1-1; possibly TRBD1 for D (6 bases). The CDR3 totals 15 residues. Trimming took 5 bases from V and 7 from J, leaving 20 bases between them. Looked up from germline, CDR1 is LNHDA and CDR2 is SQIVND (reference sequence).

The V and J genes are TRBV6-1 and TRBJ1-1; D might be TRBD1 (6 bases). Deletions cut 6 bases from V and 3 bases from J, with 8 bases between. The CDR3 contains 12 residues. The germline gives CDR1 MNHNS, CDR2 SASEGT. The CDR3 spells CASRDRDTEAFF. CDR3 in DNA: TGTGCCAGCAGGGACAGAGACACTGAAGCTTTCTTT.